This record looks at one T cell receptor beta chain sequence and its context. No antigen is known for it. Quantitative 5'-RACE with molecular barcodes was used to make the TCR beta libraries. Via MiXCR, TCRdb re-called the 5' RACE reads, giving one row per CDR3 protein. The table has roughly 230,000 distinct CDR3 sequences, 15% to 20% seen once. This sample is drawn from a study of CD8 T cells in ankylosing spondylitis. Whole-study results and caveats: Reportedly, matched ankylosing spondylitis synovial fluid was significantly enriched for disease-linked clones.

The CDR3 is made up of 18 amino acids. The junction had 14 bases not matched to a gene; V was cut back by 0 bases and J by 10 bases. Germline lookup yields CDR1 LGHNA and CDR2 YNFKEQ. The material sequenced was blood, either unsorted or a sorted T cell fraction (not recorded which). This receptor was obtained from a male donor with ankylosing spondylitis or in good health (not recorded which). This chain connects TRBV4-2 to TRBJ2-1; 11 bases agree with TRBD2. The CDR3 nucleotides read TGTGCCAGCAGCCAAGATCATCTAGTAACTAGCGGGAGCGAGGAGCAGTTCTTC. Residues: CASSQDHLVTSGSEEQFF.